Listed below are T cell receptor beta chains from one sample, sequenced in a study of PD-1 blockade in classical Hodgkin lymphoma. Produced via immunoSEQ multiplex PCR; TCRdb's table is partial and in-frame only. The data show tens of thousands of clones, around 90% seen once. The input for sequencing was peripheral blood mononuclear cells (PBMCs), taken at baseline. Source of these receptors: a human donor with classical Hodgkin lymphoma. Both conserved end residues are part of each CDR3. The order of the fields is CDR3 length, clone size, D gene, J gene, V gene, CDR3 DNA, CDR3 protein. A D gene is named only where the DNA matches it firmly. Clone size appears in some rows only: once, few, many, or a class for an expanded clone.

cdr3_length: 13; clone_size: -; d_call: -; j_call: TRBJ2-5; v_call: TRBV27; cdr3_nt: TGTGCCAGCAGTTTAGACAGCGGGCAGACCCAGTACTTC; cdr3_aa: CASSLDSGQTQYF
cdr3_length: 14; clone_size: -; d_call: -; j_call: TRBJ2-5; v_call: TRBV5-1; cdr3_nt: TGCGCCAGCAGCCAAGAGGGGGATGGAGAGACCCAGTACTTC; cdr3_aa: CASSQEGDGETQYF
cdr3_length: 12; clone_size: -; d_call: -; j_call: TRBJ2-7; v_call: TRBV28; cdr3_nt: TGTGCCAGCAGTTTCCCTTCGTACGAGCAGTACTTC; cdr3_aa: CASSFPSYEQYF
cdr3_length: 14; clone_size: -; d_call: -; j_call: TRBJ2-1; v_call: TRBV7-9; cdr3_nt: TGTGCCAGCAGCCAACACGGGGCCTACAATGAGCAGTTCTTC; cdr3_aa: CASSQHGAYNEQFF
cdr3_length: 16; clone_size: -; d_call: -; j_call: TRBJ2-1; v_call: TRBV18; cdr3_nt: TGTGCCAGCTCACCAAGATTATCCGGTTTGAACAATGAGCAGTTCTTC; cdr3_aa: CASSPRLSGLNNEQFF
cdr3_length: 17; clone_size: -; d_call: -; j_call: TRBJ2-5; v_call: TRBV5-1; cdr3_nt: TGCGCCAGCAGCTTGGGCGGACTGTATGTGGGGGGAGAGACCCAGTACTTC; cdr3_aa: CASSLGGLYVGGETQYF
cdr3_length: 14; clone_size: once; d_call: TRBD1; j_call: TRBJ1-2; v_call: TRBV5-1; cdr3_nt: TGCGCCAGCAGGCTTGGGACAGGGGACTATGGCTACACCTTC; cdr3_aa: CASRLGTGDYGYTF
cdr3_length: 13; clone_size: -; d_call: -; j_call: TRBJ2-7; v_call: TRBV5-1; cdr3_nt: TGCGCCAGCAGTTCGGACAGCCGATACGAGCAGTACTTC; cdr3_aa: CASSSDSRYEQYF
cdr3_length: 15; clone_size: once; d_call: TRBD1; j_call: TRBJ2-2; v_call: TRBV14; cdr3_nt: TGTGCCAGCAGCCAGGACAGGGTTAGGACCGGGGAGCTGTTTTTT; cdr3_aa: CASSQDRVRTGELFF
cdr3_length: 12; clone_size: -; d_call: -; j_call: TRBJ2-1; v_call: TRBV2; cdr3_nt: TGTGCCAGCAGTGAATGGGGGCGGGGGCAGTTCTTC; cdr3_aa: CASSEWGRGQFF
cdr3_length: 14; clone_size: -; d_call: -; j_call: TRBJ2-1; v_call: TRBV29-1; cdr3_nt: TGCAGCGTTGACCCGCCGACCGGAGGTCGTGAGCAGTTCTTC; cdr3_aa: CSVDPPTGGREQFF
cdr3_length: 13; clone_size: -; d_call: -; j_call: TRBJ2-5; v_call: TRBV6-5; cdr3_nt: TGTGCCAGCAGCTCCAGCGCAAAAGAGACCCAGTACTTC; cdr3_aa: CASSSSAKETQYF
cdr3_length: 14; clone_size: once; d_call: TRBD1; j_call: TRBJ1-5; v_call: TRBV6-5; cdr3_nt: TGTGCCAGCAGTTCCGGGACAGGGATTCAGCCCCAGCATTTT; cdr3_aa: CASSSGTGIQPQHF
cdr3_length: 15; clone_size: -; d_call: -; j_call: TRBJ1-6; v_call: TRBV18; cdr3_nt: TGTGCCAGCTCACCAGGCGGTGCCTATAATTCACCCCTCCACTTT; cdr3_aa: CASSPGGAYNSPLHF
cdr3_length: 18; clone_size: -; d_call: TRBD1; j_call: TRBJ2-5; v_call: TRBV7-8; cdr3_nt: TGTGCCAGCAGCACAAGGGCCCGGGACAGGGGGGAAAAAGAGACCCAGTACTTC; cdr3_aa: CASSTRARDRGEKETQYF
cdr3_length: 14; clone_size: -; d_call: TRBD1; j_call: TRBJ1-2; v_call: TRBV7-9; cdr3_nt: TGTGCCAGCAGCTTAGCTAACAGGGGGGATGGCTACACCTTC; cdr3_aa: CASSLANRGDGYTF
cdr3_length: 14; clone_size: -; d_call: -; j_call: TRBJ2-3; v_call: TRBV11-2; cdr3_nt: TGTGCCAGCAGCCACCTTTCCAGCACAGATACGCAGTATTTT; cdr3_aa: CASSHLSSTDTQYF
cdr3_length: 12; clone_size: few; d_call: -; j_call: TRBJ1-5; v_call: TRBV11-2; cdr3_nt: TGTGCCAGCAGCTTAGGCGATCAGCCCCAGCATTTT; cdr3_aa: CASSLGDQPQHF
cdr3_length: 13; clone_size: -; d_call: -; j_call: TRBJ1-5; v_call: TRBV6-5; cdr3_nt: TGTGCCAGTGCGTGGGCTGAGGATCAGCCCCAGCATTTT; cdr3_aa: CASAWAEDQPQHF
cdr3_length: 13; clone_size: once; d_call: -; j_call: TRBJ1-1; v_call: TRBV5-1; cdr3_nt: TGCGCCAGCAGCTTGGTGGTGGGGGCCGAAGCTTTCTTT; cdr3_aa: CASSLVVGAEAFF
cdr3_length: 13; clone_size: -; d_call: -; j_call: TRBJ2-3; v_call: TRBV5-6; cdr3_nt: TGTGCCAGCAGCTTGGGGACCACAGATACGCAGTATTTT; cdr3_aa: CASSLGTTDTQYF
cdr3_length: 12; clone_size: once; d_call: -; j_call: TRBJ2-1; v_call: TRBV18; cdr3_nt: TGTGCCAGCTCACCAGGCCGCTATGAGCAGTTCTTC; cdr3_aa: CASSPGRYEQFF
cdr3_length: 15; clone_size: -; d_call: -; j_call: TRBJ1-1; v_call: TRBV7-2; cdr3_nt: TGTGCCAGCAGCTTAGGGCTGGGGAGGGACACTGAAGCTTTCTTT; cdr3_aa: CASSLGLGRDTEAFF
cdr3_length: 19; clone_size: -; d_call: -; j_call: TRBJ2-7; v_call: TRBV5-6; cdr3_nt: TGTGCCAGCAGCTCGGGTTCGGTAAGACTCAGACCGGTCACCTACGAGCAGTACTTC; cdr3_aa: CASSSGSVRLRPVTYEQYF
cdr3_length: 17; clone_size: -; d_call: -; j_call: TRBJ1-4; v_call: TRBV7-9; cdr3_nt: TGTGCCAGCAGCTTTCCGACAGCGGGGGTAGCTAATGAAAAACTGTTTTTT; cdr3_aa: CASSFPTAGVANEKLFF
cdr3_length: 13; clone_size: -; d_call: -; j_call: TRBJ2-7; v_call: TRBV5-5; cdr3_nt: TGTGCCAGCAGCCCCGCTCCCGGAGGCGAGCAGTACTTC; cdr3_aa: CASSPAPGGEQYF
cdr3_length: 17; clone_size: -; d_call: -; j_call: TRBJ2-5; v_call: TRBV21-1; cdr3_nt: TGTGCCAGCAGCAAAGTCGGGTCAGCGGGAGACCGGGAGACCCAGTACTTC; cdr3_aa: CASSKVGSAGDRETQYF
cdr3_length: 15; clone_size: -; d_call: TRBD2; j_call: TRBJ2-7; v_call: TRBV5-5; cdr3_nt: TGTGCCAGCAGCCAGCTCCGGGGGGATCCCTACGAGCAGTACTTC; cdr3_aa: CASSQLRGDPYEQYF
cdr3_length: 16; clone_size: once; d_call: -; j_call: TRBJ1-2; v_call: TRBV4-1; cdr3_nt: TGCGCCAGCAGCCGCCTAAAAGAGCCGGGATCCCATGGCTACACCTTC; cdr3_aa: CASSRLKEPGSHGYTF
cdr3_length: 16; clone_size: -; d_call: -; j_call: TRBJ2-1; v_call: TRBV11-2; cdr3_nt: TGTGCCAGCAGCTTAGAGTTGGCGGGGTCCTACAATGAGCAGTTCTTC; cdr3_aa: CASSLELAGSYNEQFF
cdr3_length: 14; clone_size: -; d_call: -; j_call: TRBJ2-3; v_call: TRBV5-1; cdr3_nt: TGCGCCAGCAGCTTGGGCCCGGTAACAGATACGCAGTATTTT; cdr3_aa: CASSLGPVTDTQYF
cdr3_length: 13; clone_size: -; d_call: -; j_call: TRBJ1-2; v_call: TRBV27; cdr3_nt: TGTGCCAGCAGCCGGACAGCAGACTATGGCTACACCTTC; cdr3_aa: CASSRTADYGYTF
cdr3_length: 14; clone_size: -; d_call: -; j_call: TRBJ2-2; v_call: TRBV5-1; cdr3_nt: TGCGCCAGCAGTCTTCAGGGGGGCACCGGGGAGCTGTTTTTT; cdr3_aa: CASSLQGGTGELFF
cdr3_length: 15; clone_size: once; d_call: -; j_call: TRBJ1-5; v_call: TRBV6-1; cdr3_nt: TGTGCCAGCAGCATAGGAGGGAATAGCAATCAGCCCCAGCATTTT; cdr3_aa: CASSIGGNSNQPQHF
cdr3_length: 17; clone_size: -; d_call: TRBD2; j_call: TRBJ2-3; v_call: TRBV11-2; cdr3_nt: TGTGCCAGCAATAAAATCAGGGAGCGGGGGGTCACAGATACGCAGTATTTT; cdr3_aa: CASNKIRERGVTDTQYF
cdr3_length: 14; clone_size: -; d_call: -; j_call: TRBJ2-7; v_call: TRBV2; cdr3_nt: TGTGCCAGCAGTGAAGCGGGTCTAGCCTACGAGCAGTACTTC; cdr3_aa: CASSEAGLAYEQYF
cdr3_length: 13; clone_size: -; d_call: -; j_call: TRBJ2-1; v_call: TRBV4-1; cdr3_nt: TGCGCCAGCAGCCAGTTTTCCGCTGGGGGGCAGTTCTTC; cdr3_aa: CASSQFSAGGQFF
cdr3_length: 13; clone_size: -; d_call: -; j_call: TRBJ2-1; v_call: TRBV19; cdr3_nt: TGTGCCAGTAGTATGGAGACAGGTGATGAGCAGTTCTTC; cdr3_aa: CASSMETGDEQFF
cdr3_length: 14; clone_size: once; d_call: TRBD1; j_call: TRBJ2-7; v_call: TRBV2; cdr3_nt: TGTGCCAGCAGTCTCTACAGGGGGCCGTACGAGCAGTACTTC; cdr3_aa: CASSLYRGPYEQYF
cdr3_length: 13; clone_size: once; d_call: -; j_call: TRBJ1-2; v_call: TRBV7-9; cdr3_nt: TGTGCCAGCAGCTTCACGGACAGCTATGGCTACACCTTC; cdr3_aa: CASSFTDSYGYTF
cdr3_length: 13; clone_size: -; d_call: -; j_call: TRBJ1-4; v_call: TRBV27; cdr3_nt: TGTGCCAGCAGTTCCAGGGGCCATGAAAAACTGTTTTTT; cdr3_aa: CASSSRGHEKLFF